The T cell receptor (beta chain) under discussion was sequenced for a study of OX40 agonist ivuxolimab in advanced cancers. Profiling relied on immunoSEQ multiplex PCR, and the TCRdb table lists in-frame clones only, not all of them. The table includes approximately 100,000 clones, 92% detected once. Sample: CD4+ or CD8+ T cells sorted from blood, taken in a trial of the OX40 agonist ivuxolimab. This sequence originates from an adult with an advanced solid tumor such as melanoma, head and neck, liver or kidney cancer.

CDR3 nucleotide sequence: TGTGCCAGCTCTCTCCCGGGACTAGCGACGACCTACGAGCAGTACTTC. This codes for CASSLPGLATTYEQYF. The V call is TRBV18, the J call TRBJ2-7; 10 nucleotides agree with TRBD2. With V trimmed by 6 bases and J by 2 bases, 10 bases remained unmatched. Germline V gene lookup returns CDR1 KGHSH and CDR2 LQKENI. This CDR3 spans 16 amino acids.